These 14 T cell receptor beta chains originate from one sample sequenced in a study of OX40 agonist ivuxolimab in advanced cancers. TCRdb keeps only in-frame clones here, not all; method: immunoSEQ multiplex PCR. The sample holds around 99,000 clones, around 90% seen once. The specimen comprised CD4+ or CD8+ T cells sorted from blood, sampled in a trial of the OX40 agonist ivuxolimab. Every receptor here comes from an adult with an advanced solid tumor such as melanoma, head and neck, liver or kidney cancer.

This clone has a single count. The chain combines TRBV28 with TRBJ2-5; maybe TRBD2 (6 bases). The CDR3 loop spans 12 amino acids. V dropped 6 bases and J dropped 11 bases, with 16 bases sitting between them. Per germline, CDR1 MDHEN and CDR2 SYDVKM. Here the CDR3 DNA reads TGTGCCAGCAGCCCCGGACGACGGGAGCAGTACTTC. Its protein is CASSPGRREQYF.

V and J are TRBV9 and TRBJ2-3, with a possible D match to TRBD2 (5 bases). V was clipped by 3 bases and J by 0 bases, with 11 bases between them. Germline CDR1 and CDR2: SGDLS and YYNGEE. The CDR3 has 15 residues. The CDR3 spells CASSGVEVSTDTQYF. The CDR3 DNA reads as TGTGCCAGCAGCGGAGTGGAGGTTAGCACAGATACGCAGTATTTT.

The chain combines TRBV7-9 with TRBJ1-4; D remains ambiguous. CDR3 length equals 15 residues. The V and J ends lost 4 bases and 1 base respectively, with 10 bases between them. From germline, CDR1 is SEHNR and CDR2 FQNEAQ (reference sequence). The CDR3 coding sequence is TGTGCCAGCAGCTCCCAGGTGTTAACTAATGAAAAACTGTTTTTT. Protein: CASSSQVLTNEKLFF.

The chain has TRBV27 and TRBJ2-1; no reliable D call. The ends were cut back, 2 bases at V and 4 bases at J, with 6 bases in the middle. CDR1 is MNHEY, CDR2 SMNVEV, per germline (reference sequence). The CDR3 loop spans 13 amino acids. In DNA form, the CDR3 reads TGTGCCAGCAGTTTACCTAGTTACAATGAGCAGTTCTTC. It encodes CASSLPSYNEQFF.

This chain uses TRBV27 with TRBJ1-4; D gene unclear. Germline V gene lookup returns CDR1 MNHEY and CDR2 SMNVEV (reference sequence). Trimming removed 6 bases at V and 1 base at J, with 9 bases between. The CDR3 extends over 14 amino acids. CDR3 region: CASSRRGTNEKLFF. CDR3 coding DNA: TGTGCCAGCAGCCGCCGCGGAACTAATGAAAAACTGTTTTTT.

This clone was seen once. The rearrangement links TRBV7-8 to TRBJ2-1; either TRBD1 or TRBD2 may supply D (5 bases each). The germline V gene has CDR1 SGHVS and CDR2 FQNEAQ. Deletions cut 3 bases from V and 6 bases from J, with 9 bases between. The CDR3 consists of 13 residues. CDR3 bases: TGTGCCAGCAGCTTGGGGGATACCAATGAGCAGTTCTTC. As protein: CASSLGDTNEQFF.

The chain combines TRBV10-2 with TRBJ2-7, with D perhaps TRBD1 (5 bases). V was trimmed by 3 bases and J by 3 bases, leaving 9 bases between them. CDR3 length: 13 residues. Per germline, CDR1 WSHSY and CDR2 SAAADI. CDR3 sequence reads: CASSDRTIYEQYF. CDR3 sequence (DNA): TGCGCCAGCAGTGACCGGACAATCTACGAGCAGTACTTC.

The chain uses TRBV28 and TRBJ2-7; a weak D match, TRBD2 (6 bases). Deletions cut 3 bases from V and 2 bases from J, with 8 bases between. Per the germline V gene, CDR1 is MDHEN and CDR2 is SYDVKM. This CDR3 comprises 13 residues. CDR3 in DNA: TGTGCCAGCAGTTTGGGCGGGACCTACGAGCAGTACTTC. Translating it yields CASSLGGTYEQYF.

The CDR3 DNA follows: TGTGCCAGCAGGACCCGGGAGACCCAGTACTTC. Protein: CASRTRETQYF. The chain has TRBV6-1 and TRBJ2-5; D gene uncertain. Trimming cost V 6 bases and J 5 bases, with 7 bases left between them. The CDR3 consists of 11 residues. Germline V gene lookup returns CDR1 MNHNS and CDR2 SASEGT.

The gene calls are TRBV7-9 and TRBJ2-3; 15 nucleotides align to TRBD2. Unmatched junction bases numbered 3, after V lost 3 bases and J lost 5 bases. The germline V gene encodes CDR1 SEHNR and CDR2 FQNEAQ (reference sequence). The CDR3 runs to 16 residues. For the CDR3, the DNA is TGTGCCAGCAGCTTCCCGGGACTAGCGGGAGGAGATACGCAGTATTTT. Protein sequence: CASSFPGLAGGDTQYF.

The chain links TRBV7-2 to TRBJ2-1; no clear D gene. Trimming took off 0 bases at V and 7 bases at J, with 16 bases between the two ends. The CDR3 loop spans 16 amino acids. Germline V lookup: CDR1 SGHTA, CDR2 FQGNSA. CDR3 DNA sequence: TGTGCCAGCAGCTTAGCGGGCTCTAGAAAGGGAAATGAGCAGTTCTTC. Protein product: CASSLAGSRKGNEQFF. Supplemented by reference TRBV7-2 and TRBJ2-1, the full variable domain reads GAGVSQSPSNKVTEKGKDVELRCDPISGHTALYWYRQSLGQGLEFLIYFQGNSAPDKSGLPSDRFSAERTGGSVSTLTIQRTQQEDSAVYLCASSLAGSRKGNEQFFGPGTRLTVL.

The chain couples TRBV7-2 to TRBJ2-5; D perhaps matches TRBD2 (6 bases). The CDR3 sequence is 15 residues long. Germline CDR1 reads SGHTA; CDR2 reads FQGNSA. Trimming pared 1 base from V and 9 bases from J, leaving 18 bases between. CDR3 nucleotides: TGTGCCAGCAGCTTAGTGGGCGGATGGGGGGTAGCCCAGTACTTC. As protein: CASSLVGGWGVAQYF.

The V and J genes are TRBV4-2 and TRBJ2-3, with TRBD2 matching over 9 bases. CDR1 and CDR2 from the germline V gene are LGHNA and YNFKEQ. The J segment lost 3 bases and the V segment lost 1 base, leaving 5 bases of the junction unmatched. The CDR3 has 16 amino acids. The CDR3 sequence is CASSQGASGTTDTQYF. The CDR3 region has the DNA TGTGCCAGCAGCCAAGGGGCTAGCGGGACGACAGATACGCAGTATTTT.

The chain employs TRBV15 and TRBJ2-6, with 8 bases aligning to TRBD1. Germline CDR1 LNHNV, CDR2 YYDKDF (reference sequence). The length of the CDR3 is 19 residues. The V gene end was trimmed by 2 bases and the J gene end by 0 bases; junction bases not matched to a gene: 9. The CDR3 loop reads CATSRSPGQASSGANVLTF. The CDR3 DNA reads TGTGCCACCAGCAGATCACCGGGACAGGCTAGCTCTGGGGCCAACGTCCTGACTTTC.